The entry below gives a single T cell receptor beta chain sequence along with its context. Its antigen has not been determined. Per-base quality was not reported, and no clone a single base away is much larger than it. Receptor libraries were prepared by the immunoSEQ multiplex PCR assay. A mixture of 60 forward primers for TCR Vbeta segments and 13 reverse primers for TCR Jbeta segments was used in the multiplex PCR. A multiplex PCR assay on genomic DNA amplified the CDR3 region of rearranged TCR beta genes. On the Illumina HiSeq System, the amplified TCR beta libraries were sequenced as 87-base-pair reads. In the source study's methods: A later analysis tallied tens of millions of unique TCR beta chains across the 666 repertoires, and roughly 11 million of those chains were shared by two or more donors. Raw reads were error-corrected and collapsed into unique sequences with a nearest-neighbor algorithm that merged closely related sequences to remove PCR and sequencing errors. CDR3 sequences were aligned to IMGT reference sequences to assign V, D and J gene segments. For a sequence to be retained, a match of at least six nucleotides to both a V gene segment and a J gene segment was required. A rearrangement was called productive if the CDR3 had no stop codons and remained in frame with V and J, and every other rearrangement was called non-productive. CDR3 was defined by IMGT convention, running from the second conserved V-encoded cysteine to the conserved J-encoded phenylalanine. The earlier analysis of about 530 of the donors excluded any sequence lacking an unambiguous match to a single V gene segment. An earlier analysis of fewer than 750 of the donors classified V segments as functional when productive rearrangements were above 56.7% and as segregating when the standard deviation between donors was above 5%. A statistical classification framework was built to diagnose cytomegalovirus status from the catalog of TCR beta chain sequences. In a later analysis, TCR nucleotide sequences were compared against IMGT/GENE-DB human TR gene sequences so that V and J genes could be assigned. Using the TCRdist pipeline, a later analysis assigned CDR3 sequences along with most-parsimonious VDJ recombination scenarios. A later analysis defined each TCR beta chain by its CDR3 amino acid sequence plus V-gene family, and excluded reads lacking a unique V-gene family. A later analysis removed roughly 590 highly shared, low-generation-probability nucleotide sequences to deal with suspected cross-contamination and a sequencing artifact. A later analysis calculated a clonal expansion index for each public chain from normalized within-repertoire ranks of inferred template counts. Generation probabilities in a later analysis came from a VDJ recombination model fitted to out-of-frame rearrangements, and those results were checked against IGoR. A later analysis scored TCR-TCR, TCR-HLA and TCR-CMV co-occurrence with hypergeometric tests, applying a repertoire-size bias correction to TCR pairs. A later analysis estimated false discovery rates by permuting HLA or CMV assignments 20 times. In a later analysis, co-occurring TCRs were grouped using DBSCAN, and TCRdist sequence similarity was added for clustering within HLA-allele-positive subsets. For co-occurrence clustering, repertoires with fewer than 30,000 or more than 120,000 public chains were excluded, along with four or five repertoires with anomalous nucleotide sharing. TCRdb carries this immuneACCESS record with in-frame sequences only. Its versions omit some clonotypes, under half of them owing to an unresolved V gene in the studies checked, with the rest unexplained. V, J and clone size reflect that table, while D and trimming were determined from the DNA. The sample includes about 140,000 clones, with around three quarters observed a single time. Of the sample, approximately 2% is held by the ten largest clones.

The cohort comprised 710 or so healthy bone marrow donors. All cohort members were sampled while nominally healthy, although unrecorded immune exposures were likely present. The donor was CMV seronegative and belonged to the group of 350 or so seronegative cohort members. A peripheral blood sample was provided by each donor, and peripheral blood mononuclear cells were used for TCR beta sequencing. Genomic DNA was extracted from the blood cell samples with the Qiagen DNeasy Blood Extraction Kit. The germline V gene (reference sequence) supplies CDR1 SGHNT and CDR2 YYREEE. V is pared back by 1 base and J by 4 bases, with 14 bases lying between the germline termini. The CDR3 goes from the cysteine to the phenylalanine over 15 residues. Left in the record is the CDR3 DNA by itself, 45 bases read in frame from the first base. This entry comes from a study of cytomegalovirus exposure and HLA in healthy donors (dated by TCRdb to 2016 to 2017). Regarding the study in general: According to an earlier analysis of 587 of the donors, some 180 million T cells yielded roughly 110 million unique TCR beta sequences and 276 Gb of sequence data. An early release covering 500 to 750 HLA-typed donors comprised 250 to 350 gigabases of sequencing data and roughly 85 million unique TCR sequences. Of the roughly 430 genotyped donors, around 81% fell in the genetic ancestry cluster associated with self-reported Caucasian donors. The study aimed to test whether cataloging public T cell receptors could reveal signatures of past pathogen exposure. The study profiled the T cell repertoires of 550 to 700 subjects by immunosequencing and related them to cytomegalovirus serostatus. Along with the approximately 700-subject first cohort, a separate validation cohort of over a hundred different subjects was used. To predict cytomegalovirus infection status, the study combined high-throughput TCR immunosequencing, statistical association of individual TCRs with disease status, and machine learning. In a later analysis, previously published TCR beta repertoires from 550 to 750 donors were re-analyzed and high-resolution HLA genotyping was added so that TCR occurrence patterns could be studied. Rather than using new phenotypic data, the later analysis identified candidate immune exposures from TCR beta sequences and from how often those sequences occurred across donors. An earlier analysis of 450 to 750 of the donors used high-throughput TCR beta sequencing to judge whether each TCR beta V gene segment behaved as functional or pseudogenic. Alongside the repertoire data, information on donor age, sex, ethnicity and CMV serostatus was compiled. Genome-wide SNP genotypes for about 60% of the roughly 700 donors were used in a later genetic analysis, which treated that subset as a discovery cohort. Every discovery cohort repertoire had been produced on one sequencing platform. HLA typing included class I and class II loci at four-digit resolution. Typing coverage differed by locus: A, B, C, DRB1 and DQB1 were typed in roughly 620-640 donors, DQA1 in about 510, DPA1 in over 600, and DPB1 in just under 480. A few DR-DQ haplotypes were handled as single units for association and clustering because linkage in the cohort was strong. On average, about 240,000 unique TCR beta nucleotide sequences were sequenced per donor among several hundred genotyped donors of the cohort, with around 19% of those sequences being non-productive.

Paper-wide results and their limitations: At a false discovery rate of 0.05, a later analysis linked some 17,000 TCR beta sequences to specific HLA alleles. Broadly in line with IMGT annotations, most TCR beta V segments showed up in productive rearrangements about 90% or about 30% of the time in an earlier analysis of 450 to 750 of the donors. Roughly uniform sequencing depth across donors was assumed in presence/absence analyses, although this assumption may not hold. The authors suggested that the approach could potentially be extended to other disease states and immunological phenotypes. A total of 150 to 200 TCR beta chains were listed by the study as associated with cytomegalovirus. Cytomegalovirus status was reported to be diagnosed by the classifier with high specificity and sensitivity in both the original and validation cohorts. A few of the identified cytomegalovirus-associated TCR beta chains were confirmed in vitro to be specific for cytomegalovirus antigens. Correlated functional status among segregating V segments might be attributable to linkage disequilibrium, but an unknown experimental factor could not be ruled out. CMV serostatus was the only immune exposure information available for the cohort. A further reported finding was that TCR beta sequences accurately predicted the HLA-A and HLA-B alleles for most subjects in the first cohort. Because counts were too low, roughly 16 rarely observed V segments, including chromosome 9 orphons, were left out of the earlier analysis of a few hundred of the donors. An association between a missense DCLRE1C variant and V-gene and J-gene trimming of TCR beta chains was found in a later genetic analysis and replicated in an independent cohort. Compared with equally common non-associated chains, HLA-associated TCR beta chains in a later analysis were more clonally expanded and had lower generation probabilities. In a later analysis, several top co-occurrence clusters were reported to appear linked to parvovirus B19, influenza, CMV and Epstein-Barr virus. Most CMV-associated TCR beta chains appeared to be HLA-restricted in a later analysis, and the HLA associations seemed to be driven largely by CMV exposure. Because HLA typing was unavailable for some donors at each locus, only the typed subset was used in association tests. In a later analysis, the rate of TCR association differed among HLA loci, with DRB1 alleles having the most associated TCRs and HLA-C alleles having the fewest. Strong co-occurrence of HLA alleles, especially DR and DQ, made assigning TCR associations to individual alleles difficult. A cluster of highly shared sequence variants was judged likely to represent a technical artifact of the sequencing pipeline. According to a later genetic analysis, donors in an Asian-associated ancestry cluster had fewer N-insertions in productive TCRs than the approximately 670-donor mean. In this cohort, only TCR beta chains were sequenced, and detectable features were limited by the absence of alpha or paired-chain data. Most TCR sequences were observed very rarely across donors, whereas some public TCRs were present in many individuals. The 87-base-pair reads could not distinguish some IMGT-functional V segments, including TRBV6-2 and TRBV6-3, so those segments were excluded.

Sequenced material: PBMCs. The clonotype comes from a man aged 40-50 years in good health and CMV-seronegative. Recombination joined TRBV5-4 with TRBJ2-5; TRBD2 is a weak D gene call, 5 bases matching. The bases are TGTGCCAGCAGCTTGAGAGGGTCGTCACGAGAGACCCAGTACTTC. Translated, this is CASSLRGSSRETQYF.